The T cell receptor (beta chain) under discussion was sequenced for a study of blood T cell repertoires in COVID-19. This CDR3 spans 15 amino acids. CDR1 MRHNA and CDR2 SNTAGT come from the germline V gene. Germline trimming cut 5 bases from V and 6 bases from J; bases unmatched to any gene: 11. The study assigned cohorts using participant-reported clinical history. Method: immunoSEQ multiplex PCR; TCRdb's copy keeps in-frame clones and lacks some. The sample lists approximately 210,000 clones; about nine tenths were seen once. The genes are TRBV6-4 and TRBJ2-3, with 7 bases identical to TRBD2. Sequencing input: PBMCs or T cells enriched from blood (not recorded which). The sequence was collected from a man aged 25-45 years in a cohort exposed to, infected with or recovered from COVID-19 (not recorded which). CDR3 loop: CASSPRAGESDTQYF. The CDR3 DNA reads TGTGCCAGCAGTCCGCGGGCGGGAGAAAGTGATACGCAGTATTTT.